This TCR beta chain was retrieved from a study of PD-1 blockade in classical Hodgkin lymphoma. Time point given: newly diagnosed, previously untreated cHL patient sample. The authors purified CD4+ T cells from thawed PBMCs by magnetic negative selection. Only a few counts were recorded for this clone. The antigen is not known. Clones were read by immunoSEQ multiplex PCR, and TCRdb kept only the in-frame ones, dropping some. The profile shows tens of thousands of clones, roughly 87% of them singletons. Study outcomes and limitations: Relative to healthy donors, newly diagnosed patients reportedly had lower baseline TCR diversity, which was reported as lower still in relapsed/refractory patients. Why repertoires differed is undefined; disease activity or prior therapy possibly contributed.

The germline V gene has CDR1 SGDLS and CDR2 YYNGEE. V lost 0 bases and J 6 bases, leaving 3 bases between the germline ends. CDR3 length equals 12 residues. The chain is built from TRBV9 and TRBJ2-2; D remains unclear. Sequencing was performed on CD4+ T cells from blood. This TCR derives from a human donor with classical Hodgkin lymphoma. CDR3 DNA sequence: TGTGCCAGCAGCGTAGTTCCCGGGGAGCTGTTTTTT. Amino acid sequence: CASSVVPGELFF.